This TCR beta chain was found in a study of control samples from healthy donors and cancer patients (dated by TCRdb to between 2020 and 2021). Library preparation used the immunoSEQ multiplex PCR assay. Entries here come from immuneACCESS through TCRdb and include only in-frame sequences with V and J called. Some clones fail to appear in such tables; in the studies checked, an unresolved V gene covers under half of the shortfall, and the cause of the remainder is unknown. The sample contains around 86,000 clones, about 90% of them found a single time. The ten biggest clones cover under 2.5% of the sample. From the cysteine up to the phenylalanine, the CDR3 has a length of 15 residues. The kept DNA is CDR3 alone, 45 bases in frame from the first base. The trim is 6 bases for V and 9 bases for J, with a gap of 21 bases between the germline ends. CDR1 and CDR2 were assigned from the germline V gene as SGHTA and FQGTGA.

Turning to this clone: Which antigen it targets is not known. Base qualities are missing; no much larger clone stands one base away.

The clonotype originates from a woman between 55 and 75 years old with head and neck cancer. The chain employs TRBV7-3 and TRBJ2-1; TRBD2 is a weak D gene call, 6 bases matching. Sequencing was carried out using PBMCs. The CDR3 loop reads CASSTSVGGLGEQFF. The nucleotide sequence reads TGTGCCAGCAGTACCTCGGTGGGAGGATTAGGTGAGCAGTTCTTC.